These T cell receptor beta chains were read from a single sample in a study of shared clonotypes between healthy human individuals. Clones were sequenced by immunoSEQ multiplex PCR, and TCRdb holds only the in-frame ones, with some missing. Counted here are some 700,000 clones, around 91% occurring once; the ten biggest clones make up approximately 35%. Sequencing was performed on memory CD8+ T cells from PBMCs. All receptors derive from a man aged 18 to 29 in good health. Some clones in this sample may be carry-over from other donors' samples. CDR3s include the opening cysteine and the closing phenylalanine or tryptophan. The D gene is left open where the match is weak. The size entry is marked missing in some rows and otherwise reads once, few, many or a size class.

cdr3_aa cdr3_nt d_call j_call clone_size v_call
CASRRRGANVLTF TGTGCCAGCAGGAGAAGAGGGGCCAACGTCCTGACTTTC - TRBJ2-6 - TRBV7-8
CASSYNTDTQYF TGTGCCAGCAGTTACAACACAGATACGCAGTATTTT - TRBJ2-3 - TRBV5-4
CASRPDRVYEQYF TGTGCCAGCAGACCCGACAGGGTCTACGAGCAGTACTTC TRBD1 TRBJ2-7 - TRBV6-5
CASSPIGGPYEQYF TGTGCCAGCAGCCCCATCGGGGGACCGTACGAGCAGTACTTC - TRBJ2-7 - TRBV7-9
CASSPGPPGELFF TGTGCCAGCAGTCCTGGGCCCCCCGGGGAGCTGTTTTTT - TRBJ2-2 - TRBV6-5
CASSLLPGSSGNTIYF TGTGCCAGCAGCTTACTGCCAGGGAGTTCTGGAAACACCATATATTTT - TRBJ1-3 once TRBV7-9
CASSMLLRDRVKTGELFF TGTGCCAGCAGTATGCTACTCCGGGACAGGGTAAAAACCGGGGAGCTGTTTTTT TRBD1 TRBJ2-2 - TRBV28
CASLQPTGGDTEAFF TGTGCCAGCCTCCAACCGACAGGGGGAGACACTGAAGCTTTCTTT TRBD1 TRBJ1-1 - TRBV13
CASSAGVAGTGEQYF TGTGCCAGCAGCGCAGGTGTGGCAGGTACGGGCGAGCAGTACTTC - TRBJ2-7 few TRBV7-8
CATSSRLAGVAKNIQYF TGTGCCACCAGCAGCCGCCTAGCGGGAGTAGCCAAAAACATTCAGTACTTC TRBD2 TRBJ2-4 - TRBV15
CASSPGYYNEQFF TGTGCCAGCAGTCCAGGGTACTACAATGAGCAGTTCTTC - TRBJ2-1 - TRBV6-5
CASSSDPGTDNEKLFF TGTGCCAGCAGCTCGGACCCCGGGACAGATAATGAAAAACTGTTTTTT TRBD1 TRBJ1-4 - TRBV7-6
CASSDGQGATEAFF TGTGCCAGCAGCGACGGACAGGGGGCAACTGAAGCTTTCTTT TRBD1 TRBJ1-1 few TRBV5-4
CASSPRGPHYEQYF TGTGCCAGCAGCCCTAGGGGCCCCCACTACGAGCAGTACTTC - TRBJ2-7 - TRBV11-2
CATSRASWEALFF TGTGCCACCAGCAGAGCCTCCTGGGAGGCCCTGTTCTTC - TRBJ2-1 few TRBV15
CASSQGTNTGELFF TGTGCCAGCAGCCAGGGGACAAACACCGGGGAGCTGTTTTTT - TRBJ2-2 - TRBV4-2
CASSHRIQGQGYNEQFF TGTGCCAGCAGCCATAGAATCCAGGGACAGGGATACAATGAGCAGTTCTTC TRBD1 TRBJ2-1 - TRBV9
CASRKEGQGLTEAFF TGTGCCAGCAGGAAAGAGGGACAGGGTCTAACTGAAGCTTTCTTT TRBD1 TRBJ1-1 - TRBV27
CASSRDQGSYNEQFF TGTGCCAGCAGTCGGGACCAGGGCTCCTACAATGAGCAGTTCTTC - TRBJ2-1 - TRBV28
CAIRQERLTYGYTF TGTGCCATCAGACAGGAACGCTTAACCTATGGCTACACCTTC - TRBJ1-2 - TRBV10-3
CAISESGDGGTGFEQYF TGTGCCATCAGTGAAAGTGGCGATGGGGGAACAGGGTTCGAGCAGTACTTC - TRBJ2-7 once TRBV10-3
CASSSKGGGTGNTIYF TGTGCCAGCAGTTCAAAAGGGGGGGGTACTGGAAACACCATATATTTT - TRBJ1-3 - TRBV27
CASSPRQGFGREKLFF TGTGCCAGCAGTCCCCGGCAGGGGTTCGGTAGAGAAAAACTGTTTTTT - TRBJ1-4 - TRBV27